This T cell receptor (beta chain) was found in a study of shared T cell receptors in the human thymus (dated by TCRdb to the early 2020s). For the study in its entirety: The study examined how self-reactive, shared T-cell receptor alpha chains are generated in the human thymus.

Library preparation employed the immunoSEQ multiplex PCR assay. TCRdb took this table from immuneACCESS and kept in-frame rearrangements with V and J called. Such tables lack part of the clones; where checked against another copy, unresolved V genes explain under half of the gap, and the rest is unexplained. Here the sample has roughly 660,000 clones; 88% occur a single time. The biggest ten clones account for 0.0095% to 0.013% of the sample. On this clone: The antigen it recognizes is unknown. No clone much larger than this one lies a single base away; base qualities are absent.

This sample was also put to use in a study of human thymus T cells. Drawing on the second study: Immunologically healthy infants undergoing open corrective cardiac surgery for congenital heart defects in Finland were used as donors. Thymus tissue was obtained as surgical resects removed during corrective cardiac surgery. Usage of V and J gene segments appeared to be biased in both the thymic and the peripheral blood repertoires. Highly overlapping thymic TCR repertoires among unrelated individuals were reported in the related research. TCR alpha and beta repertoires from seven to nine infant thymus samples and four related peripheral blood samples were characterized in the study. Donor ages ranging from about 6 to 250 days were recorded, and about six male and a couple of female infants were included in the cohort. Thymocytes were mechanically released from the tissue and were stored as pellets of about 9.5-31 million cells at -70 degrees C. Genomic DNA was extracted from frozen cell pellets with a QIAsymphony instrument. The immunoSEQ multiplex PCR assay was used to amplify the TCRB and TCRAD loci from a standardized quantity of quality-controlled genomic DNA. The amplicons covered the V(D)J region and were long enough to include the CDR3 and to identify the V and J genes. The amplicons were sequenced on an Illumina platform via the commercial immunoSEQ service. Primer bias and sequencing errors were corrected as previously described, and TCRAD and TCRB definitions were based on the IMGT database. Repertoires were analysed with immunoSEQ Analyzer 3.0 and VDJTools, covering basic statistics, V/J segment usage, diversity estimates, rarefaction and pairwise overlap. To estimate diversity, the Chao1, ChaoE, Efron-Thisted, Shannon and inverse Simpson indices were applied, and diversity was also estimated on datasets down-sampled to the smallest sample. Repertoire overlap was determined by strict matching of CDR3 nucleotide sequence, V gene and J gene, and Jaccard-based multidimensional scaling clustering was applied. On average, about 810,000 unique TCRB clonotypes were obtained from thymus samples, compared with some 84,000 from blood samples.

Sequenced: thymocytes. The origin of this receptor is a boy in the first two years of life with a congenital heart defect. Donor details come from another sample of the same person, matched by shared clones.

The DNA sequence reads TGTGCCAGCACCCCCTCATCGGGTGTAGACCGCTACACCTTC. This encodes CASTPSSGVDRYTF. The sequence links TRBV27 to TRBJ1-2, with the D segment identity uncertain. The junction shows trimming of 7 bases on V and 9 bases on J, plus 21 bases between the germline ends. The CDR3 starts with the cysteine, ends with the phenylalanine, and has 14 residues. Only the CDR3 part of the read is kept: 42 bases, read in frame from the first base. The germline V gene (reference sequence) specifies MNHEY as CDR1 and SMNVEV as CDR2.